This T cell receptor (beta chain) was obtained from a study of T cells in Graves' hyperthyroidism and ophthalmopathy. Findings and caveats of the study: Clonotypes that were expanded in thyroid above 0.001 mostly appeared in blood too. Model predictions of ophthalmopathy came a median approximately 6.2 months before onset.

Exclusion of a patient resulted from uncontrolled infection, other autoimmune disease, pregnancy or lactation. Together with thyroid ultrasound, orbital computed tomography, serum thyroxine and TRAb, clinical symptoms were used for diagnoses. In its sample, this clonotype was seen a few times. Its antigen is not identified. It may be a read error: a sequence one base away is much more abundant. What was amplified from RNA transcripts were TCR beta CDR3 regions. A first-round RT-PCR of the TCR CDR3 used the HTBI primer set. TCRdb reprocessed the multiplex PCR reads with MiXCR, giving one entry per CDR3 protein. The sample includes 480,000 or so distinct CDR3 sequences, 46% of them seen just once. Deletions cut 4 bases from V and 8 bases from J, with 8 bases between. Germline values: CDR1 ENHRY, CDR2 SYGVKD. This CDR3 region has 11 residues.

The sample comprised peripheral blood or thyroid tissue (not recorded which). This receptor was identified in an adult woman with Graves' disease, either hyperthyroidism or ophthalmopathy (not recorded which). The chain employs TRBV10-3 and TRBJ1-2; D is ambiguous. The chain's CDR3 is CAISVERGYTF. The CDR3 nucleotides read TGTGCCATCAGTGTGGAACGAGGCTACACCTTC.